The clone carrying this TCR beta chain was counted only a few times. Its antigen is currently unknown. TCRdb fed the 5' RACE reads into MiXCR, producing one record per CDR3 protein. The sample lists fewer than 180,000 distinct CDR3 sequences, about 42% occurring once. These data originate in a study of CD8 T cells in ankylosing spondylitis. Broader study findings: Typical of ankylosing spondylitis blood, it appeared, was a TCR beta motif of eight highly homologous variants. Researchers reportedly found disease-linked clones significantly enriched in matched ankylosing spondylitis synovial fluid.

The sequenced sample consisted of synovial fluid, either unsorted or a sorted T cell fraction (not recorded which). The sequence came from a male donor with ankylosing spondylitis.

The CDR3 region has the DNA TGCGCCAGCAGCCAGGCGGGACACCTGAGGGGTTTGCGGTTTAGCTCCTACAATGAGCAGTTCTTC. Its protein product is CASSQAGHLRGLRFSSYNEQFF. The chain joins TRBV4-1 to TRBJ2-1; D possibly matches TRBD1 or TRBD2 (6 bases each). V lost 3 bases and J lost 0, with 30 bases in between. This CDR3 spans 22 amino acids. Looked up from germline, CDR1 is MGHRA and CDR2 is YSYEKL.